This entry lists 19 T cell receptor beta chains sequenced from one sample in a study of OX40 agonist ivuxolimab in advanced cancers. Repertoires were generated with immunoSEQ multiplex PCR, while TCRdb's copy carries only in-frame clones and drops some. The table lists some 50,000 clones, approximately 79% of them singletons. Sample: CD4+ or CD8+ T cells sorted from blood, taken in a trial of the OX40 agonist ivuxolimab. The receptors were sampled from an adult with an advanced solid tumor such as melanoma, head and neck, liver or kidney cancer.

J is TRBJ2-7 and V is TRBV5-1, with D possibly matching TRBD1 (6 bases). This CDR3 region has 14 residues. CDR1 is SGHRS and CDR2 is YFSETQ in the germline V gene. Trimming shortened V by 4 bases and J by 0 bases, and 11 bases separated the two germline ends. CDR3 sequence reads: CASSLLDSSYEQYF. CDR3 DNA sequence: TGCGCCAGCAGCCTGTTGGACAGCTCCTACGAGCAGTACTTC.

The chain links TRBV28 to TRBJ2-1; no firm D call. V lost 2 bases to trimming and J lost 9 bases, with 17 bases between them. Germline assignment: CDR1 MDHEN and CDR2 SYDVKM. The CDR3 contains 15 residues. The CDR3 protein is CASSLPITMSFEQFF. As DNA, the CDR3 is TGTGCCAGCAGTTTACCGATTACAATGTCTTTTGAGCAGTTCTTC.

This chain connects TRBV7-2 to TRBJ2-4, with TRBD2 identical over 11 bases. The V segment lost 4 bases and the J segment 1 base; nucleotides outside the gene matches: 6. The CDR3 consists of 17 residues. Germline V gives CDR1 SGHTA, CDR2 FQGNSA. The CDR3 region has the DNA TGTGCCAGCAGCTCTACTAGCGGGAGCGGGGCCAAAAACATTCAGTACTTC. It specifies CASSSTSGSGAKNIQYF.

The rearrangement joins TRBV11-1 to TRBJ2-1; TRBD1 aligns across 10 bases. V gave up 5 bases and J gave up 3 bases; unmatched junction bases: 4. There are 15 residues in the CDR3. From germline, CDR1 is SGHAT and CDR2 FQDESV (reference sequence). This CDR3 is CASSRDRGLYNEQFF. The DNA for the CDR3 is TGTGCCAGCAGCCGTGACAGGGGGCTCTACAATGAGCAGTTCTTC.

This sequence joins TRBV5-1 and TRBJ2-1, with D tentatively TRBD1 (5 bases). Deletions cut 0 bases from V and 9 bases from J, with 10 bases between. The CDR3 is 13 amino acids. The germline V gene has CDR1 SGHRS and CDR2 YFSETQ. The chain's CDR3 is CASSLAQGVEQFF. CDR3 DNA sequence: TGCGCCAGCAGCTTGGCCCAGGGCGTTGAGCAGTTCTTC.

The J gene is TRBJ1-1, the V gene TRBV28, with D possibly matching TRBD1 (5 bases). Trimming took off 6 bases at V and 3 bases at J, with 14 bases between the two ends. This CDR3 comprises 14 residues. The germline V gene encodes CDR1 MDHEN and CDR2 SYDVKM. For the CDR3, the DNA is TGTGCCAGCAGCTCACAGGAGGGGCACACTGAAGCTTTCTTT. This codes for CASSSQEGHTEAFF. Together with reference TRBV28 and TRBJ1-1, the CDR3 gives the full variable domain: DVKVTQSSRYLVKRTGEKVFLECVQDMDHENMFWYRQDPGLGLRLIYFSYDVKMKEKGDIPEGYSVSREKKERFSLILESASTNQTSMYLCASSSQEGHTEAFFGQGTRLTVV.

The chain employs TRBV4-1 and TRBJ2-1; maybe TRBD1 (5 bases). V lost 0 bases to trimming and J lost 7 bases, with 16 bases between them. Germline loops: CDR1 MGHRA, CDR2 YSYEKL. The CDR3 totals 16 residues. CDR3 sequence: CASSQDYPGPLNEQFF. DNA for the CDR3: TGCGCCAGCAGCCAAGATTACCCAGGGCCACTAAATGAGCAGTTCTTC.

This clone has just one count. The gene calls are TRBV6-5 and TRBJ2-1; TRBD2 agrees at 12 bases. The germline V gene encodes CDR1 MNHEY and CDR2 SVGAGI. V trimming: 8 bases; J trimming: 6 bases; junction bases outside the gene matches: 8. The CDR3 length is 15 residues. CDR3 sequence (DNA): TGTGCCAGCTCGACTAGCGGGGGAACGGGCAATGAGCAGTTCTTC. Protein sequence: CASSTSGGTGNEQFF.

The chain links TRBV13 to TRBJ2-7; D possibly uses TRBD1 or TRBD2 (5 bases each). There are 15 residues in the CDR3. Germline V CDR1 and CDR2: PRHDT, FYEKMQ (reference sequence). The V gene lost 7 bases and the J gene lost 2 bases, with 18 bases spanning the gap. The CDR3 loop is CASTNPRDRTYEQYF. The CDR3 region has the DNA TGTGCCAGCACCAACCCCCGGGACCGAACCTACGAGCAGTACTTC.

V gene TRBV4-3 combines with J gene TRBJ2-1; D is ambiguous. This CDR3 is built from 16 residues. V lost 4 bases and J lost 0, with 13 bases in between. Germline lookup yields CDR1 LGHNA and CDR2 YSLEER. CDR3 region: CASSRASQSSYNEQFF. The CDR3 region has the DNA TGCGCCAGCAGCCGGGCCAGCCAGAGCTCCTACAATGAGCAGTTCTTC.

The chain is built from TRBV18 and TRBJ2-1, with TRBD2 identical over 9 bases. Trimming cost V 1 base and J 3 bases; bases outside gene matches: 4. This CDR3 is 16 amino acids long. Germline CDR1 is KGHSH and CDR2 is LQKENI. The CDR3 region is CASSPRGSGSYNEQFF. Here the CDR3 DNA reads TGTGCCAGCTCACCACGGGGTAGCGGGAGCTACAATGAGCAGTTCTTC. The full variable domain, in which reference TRBV18 and TRBJ2-1 provide the parts outside the CDR3, is NAGVMQNPRHLVRRRGQEARLRCSPMKGHSHVYWYRQLPEEGLKFMVYLQKENIIDESGMPKERFSAEFPKEGPSILRIQQVVRGDSAAYFCASSPRGSGSYNEQFFGPGTRLTVL.

The J gene is TRBJ2-3, the V gene TRBV4-1; 8 bases line up with TRBD1. Trimming removed 3 bases from V and 1 base from J; junction bases left unmatched: 12. The CDR3 has 18 amino acids. Germline values: CDR1 MGHRA, CDR2 YSYEKL. CDR3 loop: CASSQGQVNIRRTDTQYF. The CDR3 DNA reads as TGCGCCAGCAGCCAGGGACAGGTCAACATTCGTCGCACAGATACGCAGTATTTT.

The V and J genes are TRBV11-2 and TRBJ1-1; D is undetermined. CDR1 is SGHAT and CDR2 is FQNNGV in the germline V gene. V was trimmed by 5 bases and J by 2 bases, leaving 15 bases between them. This CDR3 is 15 amino acids long. The CDR3 protein is CASSPRVNFNTEAFF. CDR3 coding DNA: TGTGCCAGCAGCCCGCGCGTAAATTTCAACACTGAAGCTTTCTTT.

This clone was seen a few times. This chain joins TRBV4-1 and TRBJ2-2; TRBD2 aligns across 7 bases. Germline V CDR1 and CDR2: MGHRA, YSYEKL. The length of the CDR3 is 15 residues. V shed 4 bases and J 4 bases; nucleotides not matched to a gene: 6. CDR3 amino acids: CASSRGGPVTGELFF. Written as DNA, the CDR3 is TGCGCCAGCAGCCGGGGAGGGCCGGTCACCGGGGAGCTGTTTTTT.

The V and J genes are TRBV5-8 and TRBJ2-2; D is unclear. This CDR3 has 15 amino acids. Germline loops: CDR1 SGHTS, CDR2 YDEGEE. V gave up 2 bases and J gave up 1 base, with 9 bases separating them. CDR3 in DNA: TGTGCCAGCAGCTTATGGGATATGAACACCGGGGAGCTGTTTTTT. It encodes CASSLWDMNTGELFF.

The chain is built from TRBV11-2 and TRBJ1-1, with a tentative D call TRBD1 (5 bases). V was shortened by 5 bases and J by 1 base, with 20 bases between the two germline ends. The length of the CDR3 is 17 residues. Germline V lookup: CDR1 SGHAT, CDR2 FQNNGV. The CDR3 nucleotides are TGTGCCAGCAGCCCCGGGCCGGGGACTCCGGGGAACACTGAAGCTTTCTTT. Protein product: CASSPGPGTPGNTEAFF.

This rearrangement joins TRBV2 to TRBJ2-1; the match to TRBD2 covers 9 bases. From germline, CDR1 is SNHLY and CDR2 FYNNEI. Trimming took 7 bases from V and 8 from J; bases not matched to a gene: 9. CDR3 length: 14 amino acids. CDR3 loop: CASNRLAVVHEQFF. The DNA for the CDR3 is TGTGCCAGCAACAGACTAGCGGTCGTCCATGAGCAGTTCTTC. Based on the CDR3 plus reference TRBV2 and TRBJ2-1, the full variable domain is EPEVTQTPSHQVTQMGQEVILRCVPISNHLYFYWYRQILGQKVEFLVSFYNNEISEKSEIFDDQFSVERPDGSNFTLKIRSTKLEDSAMYFCASNRLAVVHEQFFGPGTRLTVL.

The chain uses TRBV7-6 and TRBJ2-5, with D maybe TRBD1 (6 bases). V was pared by 4 bases and J by 2 bases, with 8 bases between. The CDR3 runs 13 residues. Germline V gives CDR1 SGHVS, CDR2 FNYEAQ. CDR3 region: CASSYTGQETQYF. In DNA, the CDR3 is TGTGCCAGCAGCTACACAGGGCAAGAGACCCAGTACTTC.

Here the CDR3 reads CASSQDQETQYF. For the CDR3, the DNA is TGCGCCAGCAGCCAAGACCAAGAGACCCAGTACTTC. The chain uses TRBV5-1 and TRBJ2-5; no firm D call. This CDR3 is built from 12 residues. V lost 4 bases and J 0 bases, leaving 4 bases between the germline ends. Germline V gene lookup returns CDR1 SGHRS and CDR2 YFSETQ. The whole variable domain, filled in from reference TRBV5-1 and TRBJ2-5, reads KAGVTQTPRYLIKTRGQQVTLSCSPISGHRSVSWYQQTPGQGLQFLFEYFSETQRNKGNFPGRFSGRQFSNSRSEMNVSTLELGDSALYLCASSQDQETQYFGPGTRLLVL.